This T cell receptor (beta chain) was identified during a study of T cell responses to AZD1222 COVID-19 vaccine. Clones were read by immunoSEQ multiplex PCR, and TCRdb kept only the in-frame ones, dropping some. Of about 120,000 clones in the sample, about 87% were seen once. CDR3 length equals 14 residues. The junction had 2 bases not matched to a gene; V was cut back by 6 bases and J by 1 base. Per the germline V gene, CDR1 is LNHDA and CDR2 is SQIVND (reference sequence). This sequence was found in an adult in good health. The chain recombines TRBV19 with TRBJ1-2, with 10 bases matching TRBD1. Sequenced material: peripheral blood, taken on day 0 of AZD1222 vaccination. The CDR3 loop is CASRGQGSNYGYTF. The CDR3 coding sequence is TGTGCCAGTAGGGGACAGGGGAGTAACTATGGCTACACCTTC.